These 5 T cell receptor beta chains share one sample of origin, sequenced in a study of control samples from healthy donors and cancer patients. The method was immunoSEQ multiplex PCR; TCRdb's version includes in-frame clones alone and lacks a portion of them. Among more than 120,000 clones listed, 80% to 95% were seen once. Sequencing was carried out using blood. The receptors were sampled from a young man in good health.

The chain couples TRBV5-8 to TRBJ1-5; D unclear. Germline CDR1 and CDR2: SGHTS and YDEGEE. V gave up 0 bases and J gave up 0 bases, with 4 bases separating them. The CDR3 is 14 residues long. The CDR3 spells CASSLDNSNQPQHF. CDR3 DNA sequence: TGTGCCAGCAGCTTGGATAATAGCAATCAGCCCCAGCATTTT.

This chain connects TRBV7-2 to TRBJ2-1, with D perhaps matching TRBD2 (7 bases). Trimming removed 0 bases at V and 4 bases at J, with 13 bases between. The CDR3 sequence is 16 residues long. CDR1 SGHTA and CDR2 FQGNSA come from the germline V gene. The CDR3 region is CASSLAGGQFYNEQFF. The CDR3 DNA follows: TGTGCCAGCAGCTTAGCGGGGGGGCAGTTTTACAATGAGCAGTTCTTC.

The chain joins TRBV12-3 or TRBV12-4 to TRBJ1-2, with no clear D. Between the trimmed V and J ends, which lost 1 base and 8 bases, there was a span of 11 bases. The CDR3 contains 13 residues. The CDR3 region has the DNA TGTGCCAGCAGTTTAGGTGGGGAGAGAGGCTACACCTTC. Translated: CASSLGGERGYTF.

This rearrangement joins TRBV12-3 or TRBV12-4 to TRBJ1-2; D call uncertain. The CDR3 consists of 12 residues. Trimming pared 5 bases from V and 8 bases from J, leaving 12 bases between. The CDR3 DNA follows: TGTGCCAGCAGTCCCCGCCTTAGAGGCTACACCTTC. This codes for CASSPRLRGYTF.

The J gene is TRBJ1-5, the V gene TRBV19; D perhaps matches TRBD1 (6 bases). From germline, CDR1 is LNHDA and CDR2 SQIVND (reference sequence). The CDR3 spans 14 residues. V was shortened by 10 bases and J by 0 bases, with 13 bases between the two germline ends. The CDR3 reads CANPGVYSNQPQHF. The DNA for the CDR3 is TGTGCCAACCCAGGGGTATATAGCAATCAGCCCCAGCATTTT.